This T cell receptor (beta chain) was identified during a study of blood T cell repertoires in COVID-19. Repertoires were generated with immunoSEQ multiplex PCR, while TCRdb's copy carries only in-frame clones and drops some. The sample has roughly 66,000 clones, around 82% seen once; the top ten hold roughly 6.7%. Germline V CDR1 and CDR2: MGHRA, YSYEKL. The CDR3 totals 15 residues. The V and J ends lost 1 base and 3 bases respectively, with 10 bases between them. V usage is TRBV4-1 and J usage is TRBJ1-5; D remains unclear. Source material: peripheral blood. The TCR comes from a man in his 60s with acute or convalescent COVID-19. The CDR3 DNA reads TGCGCCAGCAGCCAAGGAGGAGCCTTCAATCAGCCCCAGCATTTT. Its translation: CASSQGGAFNQPQHF.